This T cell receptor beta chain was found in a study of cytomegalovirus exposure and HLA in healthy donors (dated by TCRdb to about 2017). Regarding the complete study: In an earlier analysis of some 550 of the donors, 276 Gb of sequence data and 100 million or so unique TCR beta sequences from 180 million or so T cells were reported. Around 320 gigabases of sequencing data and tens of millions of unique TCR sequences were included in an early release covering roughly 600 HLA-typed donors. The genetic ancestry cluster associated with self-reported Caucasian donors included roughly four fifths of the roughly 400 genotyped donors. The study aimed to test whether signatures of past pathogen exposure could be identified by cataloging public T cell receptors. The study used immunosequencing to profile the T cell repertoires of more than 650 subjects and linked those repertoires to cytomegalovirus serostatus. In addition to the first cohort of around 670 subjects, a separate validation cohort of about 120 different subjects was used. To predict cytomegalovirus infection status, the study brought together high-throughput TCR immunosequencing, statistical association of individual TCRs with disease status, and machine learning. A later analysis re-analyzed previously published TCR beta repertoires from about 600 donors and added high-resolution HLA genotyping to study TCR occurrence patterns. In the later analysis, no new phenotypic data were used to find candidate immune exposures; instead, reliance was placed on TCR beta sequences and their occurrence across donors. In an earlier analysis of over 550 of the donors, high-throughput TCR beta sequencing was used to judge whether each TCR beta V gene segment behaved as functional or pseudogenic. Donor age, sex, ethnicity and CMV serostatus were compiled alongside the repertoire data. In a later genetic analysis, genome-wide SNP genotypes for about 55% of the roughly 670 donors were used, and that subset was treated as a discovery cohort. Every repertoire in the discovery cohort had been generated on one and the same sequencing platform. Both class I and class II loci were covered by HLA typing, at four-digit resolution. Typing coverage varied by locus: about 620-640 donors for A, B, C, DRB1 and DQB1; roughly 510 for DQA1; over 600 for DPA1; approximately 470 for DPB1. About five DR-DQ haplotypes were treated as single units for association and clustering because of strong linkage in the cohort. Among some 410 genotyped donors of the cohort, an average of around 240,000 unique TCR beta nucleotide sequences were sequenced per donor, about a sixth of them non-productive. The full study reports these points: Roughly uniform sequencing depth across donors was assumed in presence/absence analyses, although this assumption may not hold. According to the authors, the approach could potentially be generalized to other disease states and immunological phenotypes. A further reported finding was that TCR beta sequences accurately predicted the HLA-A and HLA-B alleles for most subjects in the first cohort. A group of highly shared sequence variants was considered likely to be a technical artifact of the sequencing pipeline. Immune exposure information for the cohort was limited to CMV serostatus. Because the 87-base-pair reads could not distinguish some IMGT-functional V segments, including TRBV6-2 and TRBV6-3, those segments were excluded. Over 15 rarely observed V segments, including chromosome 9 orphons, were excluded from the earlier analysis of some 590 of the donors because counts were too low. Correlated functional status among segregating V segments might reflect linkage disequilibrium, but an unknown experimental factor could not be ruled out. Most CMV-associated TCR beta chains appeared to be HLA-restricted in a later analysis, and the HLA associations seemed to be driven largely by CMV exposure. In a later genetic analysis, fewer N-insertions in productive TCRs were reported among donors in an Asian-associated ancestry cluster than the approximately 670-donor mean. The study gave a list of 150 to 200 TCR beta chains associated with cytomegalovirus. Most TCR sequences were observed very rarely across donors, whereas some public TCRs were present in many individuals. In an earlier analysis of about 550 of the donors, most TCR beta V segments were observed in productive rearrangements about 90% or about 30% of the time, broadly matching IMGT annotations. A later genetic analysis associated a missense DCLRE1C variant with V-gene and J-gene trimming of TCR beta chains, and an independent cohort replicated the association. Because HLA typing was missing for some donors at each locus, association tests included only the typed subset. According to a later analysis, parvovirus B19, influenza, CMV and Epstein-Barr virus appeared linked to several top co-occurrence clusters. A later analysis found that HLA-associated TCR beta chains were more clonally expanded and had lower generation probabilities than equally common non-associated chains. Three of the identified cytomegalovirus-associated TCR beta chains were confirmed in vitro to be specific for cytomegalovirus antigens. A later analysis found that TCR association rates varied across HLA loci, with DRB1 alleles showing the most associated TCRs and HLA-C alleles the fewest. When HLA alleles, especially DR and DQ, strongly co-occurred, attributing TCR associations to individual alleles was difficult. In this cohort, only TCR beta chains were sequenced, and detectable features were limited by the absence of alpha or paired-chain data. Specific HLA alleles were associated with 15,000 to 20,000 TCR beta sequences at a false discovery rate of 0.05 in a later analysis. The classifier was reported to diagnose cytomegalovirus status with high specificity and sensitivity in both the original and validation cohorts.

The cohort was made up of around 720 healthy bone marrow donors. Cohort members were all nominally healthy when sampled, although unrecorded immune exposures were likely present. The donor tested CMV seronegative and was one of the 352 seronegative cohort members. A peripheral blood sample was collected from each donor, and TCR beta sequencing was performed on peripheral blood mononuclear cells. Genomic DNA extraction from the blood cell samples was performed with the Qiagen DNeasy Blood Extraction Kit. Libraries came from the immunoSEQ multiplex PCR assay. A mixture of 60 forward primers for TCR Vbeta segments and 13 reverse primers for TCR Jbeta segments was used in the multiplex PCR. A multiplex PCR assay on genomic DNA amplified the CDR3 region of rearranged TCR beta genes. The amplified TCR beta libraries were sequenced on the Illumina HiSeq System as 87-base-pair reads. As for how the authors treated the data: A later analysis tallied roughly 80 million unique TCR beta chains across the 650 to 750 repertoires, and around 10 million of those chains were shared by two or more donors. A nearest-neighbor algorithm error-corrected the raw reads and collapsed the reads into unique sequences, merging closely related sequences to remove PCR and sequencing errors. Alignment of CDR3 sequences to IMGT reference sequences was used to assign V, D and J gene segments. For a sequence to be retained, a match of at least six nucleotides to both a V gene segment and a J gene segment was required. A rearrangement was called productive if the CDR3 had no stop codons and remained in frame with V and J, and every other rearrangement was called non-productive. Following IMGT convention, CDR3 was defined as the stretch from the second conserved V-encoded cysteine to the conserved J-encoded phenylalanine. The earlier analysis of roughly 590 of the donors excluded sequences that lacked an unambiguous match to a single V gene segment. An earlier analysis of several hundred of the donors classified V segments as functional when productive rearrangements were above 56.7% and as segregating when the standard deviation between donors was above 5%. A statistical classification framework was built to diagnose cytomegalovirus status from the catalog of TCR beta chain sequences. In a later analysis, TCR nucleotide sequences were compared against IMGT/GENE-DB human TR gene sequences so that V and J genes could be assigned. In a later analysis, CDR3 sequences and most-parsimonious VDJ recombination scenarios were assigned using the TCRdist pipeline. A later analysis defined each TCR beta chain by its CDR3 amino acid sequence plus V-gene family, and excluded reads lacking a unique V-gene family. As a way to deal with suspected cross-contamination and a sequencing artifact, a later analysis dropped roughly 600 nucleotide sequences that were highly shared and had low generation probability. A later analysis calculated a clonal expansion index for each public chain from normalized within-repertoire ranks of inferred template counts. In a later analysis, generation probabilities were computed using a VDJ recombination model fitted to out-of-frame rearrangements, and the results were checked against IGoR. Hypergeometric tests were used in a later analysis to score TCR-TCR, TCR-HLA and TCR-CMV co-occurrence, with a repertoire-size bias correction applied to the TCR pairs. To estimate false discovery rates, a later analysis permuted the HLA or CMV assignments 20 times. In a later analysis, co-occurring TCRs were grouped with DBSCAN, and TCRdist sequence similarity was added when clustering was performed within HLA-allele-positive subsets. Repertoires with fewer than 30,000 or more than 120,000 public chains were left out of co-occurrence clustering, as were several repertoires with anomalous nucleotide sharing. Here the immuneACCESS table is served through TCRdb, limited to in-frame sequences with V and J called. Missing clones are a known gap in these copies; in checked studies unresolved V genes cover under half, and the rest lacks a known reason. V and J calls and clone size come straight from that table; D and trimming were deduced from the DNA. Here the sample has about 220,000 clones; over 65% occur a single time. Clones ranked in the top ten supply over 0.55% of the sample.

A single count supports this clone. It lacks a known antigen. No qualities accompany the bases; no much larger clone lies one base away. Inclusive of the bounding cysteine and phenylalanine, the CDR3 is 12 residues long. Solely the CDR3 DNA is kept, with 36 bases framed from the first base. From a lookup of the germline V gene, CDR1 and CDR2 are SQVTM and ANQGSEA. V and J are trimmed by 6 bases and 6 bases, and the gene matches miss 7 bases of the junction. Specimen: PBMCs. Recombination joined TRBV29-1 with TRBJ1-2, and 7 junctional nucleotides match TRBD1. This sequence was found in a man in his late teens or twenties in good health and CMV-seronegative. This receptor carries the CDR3 CSVAGQANGYTF. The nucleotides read TGCAGCGTCGCCGGACAGGCTAATGGCTACACCTTC.